Shown below are 3 T cell receptor beta chains from a single sample sequenced in a study of T cells after yellow fever vaccination. MiXCR, applied by TCRdb to the 5' RACE reads, yields one record per CDR3 protein. Of 300,000 or so distinct CDR3 sequences in the sample, about 10% are singletons; the top ten hold 3% to 3.5%. This specimen was CD4+ T cells sorted from PBMCs, taken 5 days after the yellow fever booster vaccination. The receptors stem from a young man who received the YFV17D yellow fever vaccine.

This clonotype has ten or more counts. The gene calls are TRBV6-5 and TRBJ1-1; D unclear. V was shortened by 1 base and J by 0 bases, with 9 bases between the two germline ends. Per the germline V gene, CDR1 is MNHEY and CDR2 is SVGAGI. This CDR3 has 15 amino acids. CDR3 in amino acids: CASSYFASLNTEAFF. The CDR3 DNA is TGTGCCAGCAGTTACTTTGCCAGCCTGAACACTGAAGCTTTCTTT.

This clonotype was recorded a few times. This chain uses TRBV7-2 with TRBJ2-2; D gene uncertain. The CDR3 length is 16 residues. Germline values: CDR1 SGHTA, CDR2 FQGNSA. V was clipped by 2 bases and J by 2 bases, with 12 bases between them. The CDR3 nucleotides read TGTGCCAGCAGCTTACGCGCCAGGAGTAACACCGGGGAGCTGTTTTTT. Amino acids: CASSLRARSNTGELFF.

V gene TRBV20-1 combines with J gene TRBJ2-5; the match to TRBD2 covers 14 bases. The germline V gene has CDR1 DFQATT and CDR2 SNEGSKA (reference sequence). Losses at the gene ends were 3 bases for V and 4 bases for J; bases not matched to a gene: 4. The CDR3 sequence is 15 residues long. The CDR3 DNA follows: TGCAGTGCTAGTCCGGGACTAGCGGGAGTAGAGACCCAGTACTTC. Translated, it gives CSASPGLAGVETQYF.